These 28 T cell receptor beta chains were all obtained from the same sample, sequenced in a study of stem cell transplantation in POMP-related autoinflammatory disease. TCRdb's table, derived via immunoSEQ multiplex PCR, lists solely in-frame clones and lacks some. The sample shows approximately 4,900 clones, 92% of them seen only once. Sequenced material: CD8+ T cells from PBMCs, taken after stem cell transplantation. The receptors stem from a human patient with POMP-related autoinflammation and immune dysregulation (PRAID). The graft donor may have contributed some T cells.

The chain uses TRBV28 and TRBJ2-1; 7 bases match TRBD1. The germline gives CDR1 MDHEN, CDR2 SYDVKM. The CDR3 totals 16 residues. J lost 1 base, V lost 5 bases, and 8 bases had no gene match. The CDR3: CASSPSTGLSYNEQFF. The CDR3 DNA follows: TGTGCCAGCAGTCCATCGACAGGGTTATCCTACAATGAGCAGTTCTTC.

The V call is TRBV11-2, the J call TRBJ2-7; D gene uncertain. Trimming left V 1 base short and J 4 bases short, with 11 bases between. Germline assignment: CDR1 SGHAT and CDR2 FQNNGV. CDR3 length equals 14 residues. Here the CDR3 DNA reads TGTGCCAGCAGCTTAGTAGGTATTGGATACGAGCAGTACTTC. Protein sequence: CASSLVGIGYEQYF.

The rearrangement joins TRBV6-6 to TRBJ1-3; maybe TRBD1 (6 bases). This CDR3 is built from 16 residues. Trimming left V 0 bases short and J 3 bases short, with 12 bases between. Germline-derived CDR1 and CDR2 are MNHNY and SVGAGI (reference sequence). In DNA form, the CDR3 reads TGTGCCAGCAGTTACTCGCAGGGGATCGGTGGAAACACCATATATTTT. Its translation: CASSYSQGIGGNTIYF.

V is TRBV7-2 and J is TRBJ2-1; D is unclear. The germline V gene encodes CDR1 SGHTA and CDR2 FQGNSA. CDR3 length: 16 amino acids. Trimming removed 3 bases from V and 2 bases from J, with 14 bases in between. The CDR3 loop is CASSLTGSGPYNEQFF. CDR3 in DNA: TGTGCCAGCAGCTTGACCGGATCAGGTCCCTACAATGAGCAGTTCTTC.

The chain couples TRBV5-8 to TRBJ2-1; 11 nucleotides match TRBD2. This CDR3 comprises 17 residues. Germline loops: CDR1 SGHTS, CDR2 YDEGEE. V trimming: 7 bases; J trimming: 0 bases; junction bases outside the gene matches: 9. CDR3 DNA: TGTGCCAGCCAAGGACGACTAGCGGGGCCCTCCTACAATGAGCAGTTCTTC. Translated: CASQGRLAGPSYNEQFF.

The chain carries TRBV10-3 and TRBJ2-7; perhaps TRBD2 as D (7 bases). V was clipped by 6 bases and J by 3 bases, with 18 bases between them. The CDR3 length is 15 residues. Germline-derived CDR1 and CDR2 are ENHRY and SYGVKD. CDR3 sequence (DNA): TGTGCCATCAGACCGACGGGGGGCTTACGCTACGAGCAGTACTTC. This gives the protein CAIRPTGGLRYEQYF.

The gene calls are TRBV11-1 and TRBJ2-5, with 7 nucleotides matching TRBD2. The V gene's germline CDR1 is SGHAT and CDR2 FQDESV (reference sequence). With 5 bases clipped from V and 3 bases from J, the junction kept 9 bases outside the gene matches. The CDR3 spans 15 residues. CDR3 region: CASSPLASQEETQYF. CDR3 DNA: TGTGCCAGCAGCCCACTAGCGTCCCAAGAAGAGACCCAGTACTTC.

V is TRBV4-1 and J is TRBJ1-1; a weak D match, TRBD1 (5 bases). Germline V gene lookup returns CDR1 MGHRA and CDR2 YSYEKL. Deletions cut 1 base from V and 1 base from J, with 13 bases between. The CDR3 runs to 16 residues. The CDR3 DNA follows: TGCGCCAGCAGCCAAGGTTCGCTCGGGACGAACACTGAAGCTTTCTTT. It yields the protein CASSQGSLGTNTEAFF.

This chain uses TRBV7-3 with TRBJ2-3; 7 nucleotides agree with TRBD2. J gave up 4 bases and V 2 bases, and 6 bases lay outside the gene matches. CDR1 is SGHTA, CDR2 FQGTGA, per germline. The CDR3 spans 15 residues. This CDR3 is CASSLRGSKADTQYF. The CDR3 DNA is TGTGCCAGCAGCTTACGCGGGAGCAAAGCAGATACGCAGTATTTT.

The chain's CDR3 is CASSQVGTTAYEQYF. DNA for the CDR3: TGTGCCAGCAGCCAAGTGGGGACGACGGCCTACGAGCAGTACTTC. The rearrangement joins TRBV3-1 (or the pseudogene TRBV3-2) to TRBJ2-7, with D possibly called TRBD1 or TRBD2 (5 bases each). V lost 1 base and J lost 2, with 12 bases in between. Germline V lookup: CDR1 LGHDT, CDR2 YNNKEL (reference sequence). CDR3 length: 15 residues.

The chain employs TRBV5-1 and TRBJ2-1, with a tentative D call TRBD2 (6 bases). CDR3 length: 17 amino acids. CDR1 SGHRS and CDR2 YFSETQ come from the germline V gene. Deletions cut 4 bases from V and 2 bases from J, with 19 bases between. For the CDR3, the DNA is TGCGCCAGCAGCCCACCCTCGCGGGATACTCCCTACAATGAGCAGTTCTTC. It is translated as CASSPPSRDTPYNEQFF.

CDR3: CASSLAAYYGYTF. CDR3 in DNA: TGTGCCAGCAGCTTAGCAGCTTACTATGGCTACACCTTC. The J gene is TRBJ1-2, the V gene TRBV11-3; D unresolved. This CDR3 has 13 residues. CDR1 and CDR2 (germline): SGHNT, YENEEA. V lost 1 base and J lost 3, with 6 bases in between. Combining the CDR3 with reference TRBV11-3 and TRBJ1-2 gives the whole variable domain EAGVVQSPRYKIIEKKQPVAFWCNPISGHNTLYWYLQNLGQGPELLIRYENEEAVDDSQLPKDRFSAERLKGVDSTLKIQPAELGDSAVYLCASSLAAYYGYTFGSGTRLTVV.

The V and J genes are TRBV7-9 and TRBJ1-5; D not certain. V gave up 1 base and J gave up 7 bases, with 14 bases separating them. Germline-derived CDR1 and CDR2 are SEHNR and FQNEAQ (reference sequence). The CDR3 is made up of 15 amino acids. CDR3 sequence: CASSLGRGGNQPQHF. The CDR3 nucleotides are TGTGCCAGCAGCTTAGGTCGGGGAGGGAACCAGCCCCAGCATTTT.

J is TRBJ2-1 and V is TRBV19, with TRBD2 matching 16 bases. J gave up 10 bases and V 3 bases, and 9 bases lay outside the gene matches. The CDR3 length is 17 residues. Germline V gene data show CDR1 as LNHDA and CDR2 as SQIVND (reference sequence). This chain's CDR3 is CASSIPGLAGGSIEQFF. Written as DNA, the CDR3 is TGTGCCAGTAGTATCCCGGGACTAGCGGGAGGGAGTATAGAGCAGTTCTTC.

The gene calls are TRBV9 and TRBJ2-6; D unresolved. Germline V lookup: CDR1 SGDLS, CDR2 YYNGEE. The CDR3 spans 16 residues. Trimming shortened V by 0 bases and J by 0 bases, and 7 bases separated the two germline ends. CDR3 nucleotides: TGTGCCAGCAGCGTAGCTACGATCTCTGGGGCCAACGTCCTGACTTTC. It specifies CASSVATISGANVLTF.

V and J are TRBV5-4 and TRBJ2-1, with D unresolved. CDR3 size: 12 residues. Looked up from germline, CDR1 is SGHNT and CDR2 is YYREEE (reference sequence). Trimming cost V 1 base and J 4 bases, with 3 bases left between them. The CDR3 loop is CASSLYYNEQFF. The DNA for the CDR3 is TGTGCCAGCAGCTTGTATTACAATGAGCAGTTCTTC.

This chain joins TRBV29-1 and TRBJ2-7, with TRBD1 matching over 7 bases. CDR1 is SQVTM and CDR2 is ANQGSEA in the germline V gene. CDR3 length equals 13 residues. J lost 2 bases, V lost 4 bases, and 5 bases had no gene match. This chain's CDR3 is CSVGVDRTYEQYF. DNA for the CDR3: TGCAGCGTTGGGGTGGACAGGACCTACGAGCAGTACTTC.

The CDR3 nucleotides read TGTGCCTCTAGCGGGAGCTCCTACGAGCAGTACTTC. Translated, it gives CASSGSSYEQYF. The chain carries TRBV27 and TRBJ2-7, with 10 bases identical to TRBD2. CDR1 MNHEY and CDR2 SMNVEV come from the germline V gene (reference sequence). The length of the CDR3 is 12 residues. V gave up 11 bases and J gave up 0 bases; unmatched junction bases: 1.

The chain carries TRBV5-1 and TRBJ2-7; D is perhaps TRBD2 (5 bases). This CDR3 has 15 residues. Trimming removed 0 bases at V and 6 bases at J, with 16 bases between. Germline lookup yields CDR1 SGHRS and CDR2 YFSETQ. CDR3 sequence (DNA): TGCGCCAGCAGCTTGGCACTAGGGAAGCTCTCCGAGCAGTACTTC. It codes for CASSLALGKLSEQYF. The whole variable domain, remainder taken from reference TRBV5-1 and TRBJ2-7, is KAGVTQTPRYLIKTRGQQVTLSCSPISGHRSVSWYQQTPGQGLQFLFEYFSETQRNKGNFPGRFSGRQFSNSRSEMNVSTLELGDSALYLCASSLALGKLSEQYFGPGTRLTVT.

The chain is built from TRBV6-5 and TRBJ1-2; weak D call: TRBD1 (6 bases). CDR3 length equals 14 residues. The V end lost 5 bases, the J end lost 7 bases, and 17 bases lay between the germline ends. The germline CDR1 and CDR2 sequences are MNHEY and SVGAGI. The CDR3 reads CASSLGGPQSGYTF. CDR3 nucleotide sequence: TGTGCCAGCAGTCTCGGGGGCCCTCAGTCTGGCTACACCTTC.

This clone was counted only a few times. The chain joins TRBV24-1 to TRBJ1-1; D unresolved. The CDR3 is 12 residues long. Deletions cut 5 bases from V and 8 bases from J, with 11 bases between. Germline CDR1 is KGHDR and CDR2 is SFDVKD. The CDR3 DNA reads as TGTGCCACCAGTGGAGGTGAAGGGGAAGCTTTCTTT. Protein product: CATSGGEGEAFF.

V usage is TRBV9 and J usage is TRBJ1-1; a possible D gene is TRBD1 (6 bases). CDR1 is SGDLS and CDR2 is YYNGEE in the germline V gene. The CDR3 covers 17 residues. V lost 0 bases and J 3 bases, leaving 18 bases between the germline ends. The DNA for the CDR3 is TGTGCCAGCAGCGTAGGGAATAAACAGGGAATCGACACTGAAGCTTTCTTT. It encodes CASSVGNKQGIDTEAFF.

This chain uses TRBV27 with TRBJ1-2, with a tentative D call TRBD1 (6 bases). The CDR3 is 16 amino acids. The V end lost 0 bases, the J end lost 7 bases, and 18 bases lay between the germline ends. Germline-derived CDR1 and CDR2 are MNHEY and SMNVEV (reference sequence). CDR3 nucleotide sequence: TGTGCCAGCAGTTTATCGGGGGGGGGCAGGGAGGCTGGCTACACCTTC. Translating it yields CASSLSGGGREAGYTF.

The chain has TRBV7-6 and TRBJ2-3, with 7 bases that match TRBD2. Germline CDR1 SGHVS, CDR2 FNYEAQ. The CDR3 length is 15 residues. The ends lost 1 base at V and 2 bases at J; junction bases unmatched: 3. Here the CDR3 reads CASSLVGGITDTQYF. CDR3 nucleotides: TGTGCCAGCAGCTTAGTGGGGGGGATCACAGATACGCAGTATTTT.

The CDR3 DNA reads TGTGCCAGCAGTGAAGATTACGAGCAGTACTTC. Protein: CASSEDYEQYF. This chain uses TRBV2 with TRBJ2-7, with no clear D. The CDR3 consists of 11 residues. With 1 base removed from V and 4 bases from J, the gap between germline ends came to 2 bases. Germline assignment: CDR1 SNHLY and CDR2 FYNNEI.

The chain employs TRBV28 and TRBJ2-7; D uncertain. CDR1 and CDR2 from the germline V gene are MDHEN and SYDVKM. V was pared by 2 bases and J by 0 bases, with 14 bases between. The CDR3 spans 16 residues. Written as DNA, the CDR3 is TGTGCCAGCAGTTTAGAATGGATAGGATCCTCCTACGAGCAGTACTTC. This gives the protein CASSLEWIGSSYEQYF.

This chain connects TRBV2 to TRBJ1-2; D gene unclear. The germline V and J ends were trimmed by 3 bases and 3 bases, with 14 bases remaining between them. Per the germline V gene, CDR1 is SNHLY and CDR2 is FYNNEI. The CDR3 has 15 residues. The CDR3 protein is CASSDGPTTHYGYTF. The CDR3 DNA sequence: TGTGCCAGCAGTGATGGGCCCACTACTCACTATGGCTACACCTTC.

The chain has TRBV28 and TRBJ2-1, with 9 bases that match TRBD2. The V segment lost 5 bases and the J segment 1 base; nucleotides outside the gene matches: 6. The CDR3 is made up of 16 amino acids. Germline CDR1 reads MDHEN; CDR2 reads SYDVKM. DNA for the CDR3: TGTGCCAGCAGTCCCTTAGCGGGAGCTTCCTACAATGAGCAGTTCTTC. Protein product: CASSPLAGASYNEQFF.